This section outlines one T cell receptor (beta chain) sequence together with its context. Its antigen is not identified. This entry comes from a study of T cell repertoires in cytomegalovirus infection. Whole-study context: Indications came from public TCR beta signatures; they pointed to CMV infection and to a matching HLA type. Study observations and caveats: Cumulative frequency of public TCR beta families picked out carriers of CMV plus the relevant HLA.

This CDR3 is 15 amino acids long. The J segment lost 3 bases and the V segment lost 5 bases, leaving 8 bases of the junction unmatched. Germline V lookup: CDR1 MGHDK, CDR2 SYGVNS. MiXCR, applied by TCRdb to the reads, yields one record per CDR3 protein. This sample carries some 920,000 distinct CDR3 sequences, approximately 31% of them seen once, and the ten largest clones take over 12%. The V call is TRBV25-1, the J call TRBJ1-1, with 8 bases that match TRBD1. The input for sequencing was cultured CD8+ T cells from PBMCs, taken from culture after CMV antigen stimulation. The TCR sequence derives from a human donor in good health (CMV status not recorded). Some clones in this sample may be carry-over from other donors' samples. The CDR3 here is CASSHRQGLDTEAFF. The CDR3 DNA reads TGTGCCAGCAGTCATCGACAGGGGTTGGACACTGAAGCTTTCTTT.